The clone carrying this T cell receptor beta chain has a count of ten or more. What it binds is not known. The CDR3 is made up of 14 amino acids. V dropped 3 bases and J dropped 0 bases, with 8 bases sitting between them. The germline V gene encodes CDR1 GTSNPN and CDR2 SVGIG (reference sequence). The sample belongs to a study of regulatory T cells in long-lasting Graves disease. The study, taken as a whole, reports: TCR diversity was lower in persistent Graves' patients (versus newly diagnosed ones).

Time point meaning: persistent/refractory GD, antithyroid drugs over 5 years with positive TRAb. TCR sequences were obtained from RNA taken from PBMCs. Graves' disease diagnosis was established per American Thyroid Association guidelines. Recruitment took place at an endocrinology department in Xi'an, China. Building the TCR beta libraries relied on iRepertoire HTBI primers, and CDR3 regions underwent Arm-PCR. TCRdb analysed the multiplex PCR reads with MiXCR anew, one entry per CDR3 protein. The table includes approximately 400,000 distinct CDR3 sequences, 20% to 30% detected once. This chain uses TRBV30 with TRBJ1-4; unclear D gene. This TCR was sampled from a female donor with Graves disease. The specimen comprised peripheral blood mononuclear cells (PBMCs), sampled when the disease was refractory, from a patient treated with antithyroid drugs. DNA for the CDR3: TGTGCCTGGAGCCCAGGAACAACTAATGAAAAACTGTTTTTT. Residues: CAWSPGTTNEKLFF.